One sample yielded the 4 T cell receptor beta chains listed below, sequenced in a study of cytomegalovirus exposure and HLA in healthy donors. Primers included in the PCR were 60 Vbeta and 13 Jbeta primers. Repertoires were generated with immunoSEQ multiplex PCR, while TCRdb's copy carries only in-frame clones and drops some. The table has some 190,000 clones, around 87% seen once. Sequencing input: PBMCs. All receptors come from a woman aged 18-29 years in good health and CMV-seronegative.

The rearrangement joins TRBV13 to TRBJ2-5; D possibly corresponds to TRBD1 (6 bases). Gene TRBJ2-7 matches the end of the DNA better, so the J call may be wrong. This CDR3 spans 14 amino acids. Germline loops: CDR1 PRHDT, CDR2 FYEKMQ (reference sequence). The CDR3 sequence: CASSRRTASYEQYF. In DNA, the CDR3 is TGTGCCAGCAGCAGAAGGACAGCCTCCTACGAGCAGTACTTC.

The chain employs TRBV6-1 and TRBJ1-1; the D gene is possibly TRBD1 (5 bases). This CDR3 spans 13 amino acids. The ends were cut back, 6 bases at V and 5 bases at J, with 13 bases in the middle. Per the germline V gene, CDR1 is MNHNS and CDR2 is SASEGT. The CDR3 spells CASRPGGWTEAFF. The CDR3 DNA is TGTGCCAGCAGGCCCGGGGGATGGACTGAAGCTTTCTTT.

This CDR3 reads CASSPPSQAGYTF. The DNA of the CDR3 is TGTGCCAGCAGCCCACCTTCCCAGGCCGGCTACACCTTC. The rearrangement uses TRBV7-9 and TRBJ1-2; D remains unclear. Germline CDR1 is SEHNR and CDR2 is FQNEAQ (reference sequence). This CDR3 is built from 13 residues. Trimming removed 5 bases at V and 8 bases at J, with 15 bases between.

The chain employs TRBV7-9 and TRBJ2-6; no reliable D call. CDR1 and CDR2 from the germline V gene are SEHNR and FQNEAQ (reference sequence). This CDR3 region has 16 residues. V lost 6 bases, J lost 0 bases, and 12 bases lay in between. CDR3 in DNA: TGTGCCAGCAGTTACCCGTGGAGCTCTGGGGCCAACGTCCTGACTTTC. Protein: CASSYPWSSGANVLTF.